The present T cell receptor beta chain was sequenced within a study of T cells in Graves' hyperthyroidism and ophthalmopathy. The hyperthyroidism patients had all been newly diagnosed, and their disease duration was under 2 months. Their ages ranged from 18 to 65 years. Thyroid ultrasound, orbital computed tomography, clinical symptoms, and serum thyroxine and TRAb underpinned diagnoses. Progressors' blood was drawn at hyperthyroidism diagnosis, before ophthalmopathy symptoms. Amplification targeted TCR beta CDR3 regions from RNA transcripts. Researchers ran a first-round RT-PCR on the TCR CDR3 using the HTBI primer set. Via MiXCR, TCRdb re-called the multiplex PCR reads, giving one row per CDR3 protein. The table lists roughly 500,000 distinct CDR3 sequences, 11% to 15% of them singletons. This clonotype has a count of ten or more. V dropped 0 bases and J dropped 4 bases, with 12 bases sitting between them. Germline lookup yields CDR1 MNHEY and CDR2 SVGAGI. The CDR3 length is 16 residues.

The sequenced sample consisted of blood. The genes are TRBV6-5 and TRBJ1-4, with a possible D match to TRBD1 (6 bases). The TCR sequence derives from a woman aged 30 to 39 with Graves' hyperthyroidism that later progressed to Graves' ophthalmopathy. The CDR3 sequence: CASSYSKGQSNEKLFF. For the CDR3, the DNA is TGTGCCAGCAGTTACTCGAAAGGACAGAGTAATGAAAAACTGTTTTTT.